The 14 T cell receptor beta chains below were found in one sample sequenced in a study of T cell responses to AZD1222 COVID-19 vaccine. Libraries were prepared by immunoSEQ multiplex PCR; TCRdb keeps only in-frame clonotypes and omits some of them. The sample holds some 160,000 clones, roughly nine tenths seen once. The specimen comprised peripheral blood, sampled 28 days after the second AZD1222 dose. These receptors came from an adult who received the AZD1222 COVID-19 vaccine.

Only one count was recorded for this clone. The rearrangement links TRBV12-3 or TRBV12-4 to TRBJ1-1; D uncertain. V lost 5 bases to trimming and J lost 3 bases, with 10 bases between them. This CDR3 has 13 residues. The DNA for the CDR3 is TGTGCCAGCAGTACGGGGTTAGACACTGAAGCTTTCTTT. Its protein is CASSTGLDTEAFF.

This clone was observed a handful of times. The chain has TRBV19 and TRBJ2-1; TRBD1 matches at 7 bases. The ends lost 3 bases at V and 2 bases at J; junction bases unmatched: 10. The CDR3 is made up of 17 amino acids. Germline CDR1 LNHDA, CDR2 SQIVND (reference sequence). CDR3 protein: CASSIPGQRVPYNEQFF. The CDR3 nucleotides are TGTGCCAGTAGTATTCCGGGACAGAGGGTCCCCTACAATGAGCAGTTCTTC.

This clone came up once. The chain links TRBV18 to TRBJ1-4, with D tentatively TRBD1 (5 bases). The CDR3 is 16 amino acids. The germline V and J ends were trimmed by 4 bases and 4 bases, with 16 bases remaining between them. Germline CDR1 reads KGHSH; CDR2 reads LQKENI. CDR3 DNA: TGTGCCAGCTCACTCACACAGGCGGATGGTAATGAAAAACTGTTTTTT. Encoded protein: CASSLTQADGNEKLFF.

This clone occurred a few times. The chain is built from TRBV6-5 and TRBJ2-3; D gene ambiguous. The CDR3 has 14 residues. Trimming stripped 7 bases from V and 1 base from J, with 12 bases between. Germline values: CDR1 MNHEY, CDR2 SVGAGI. The CDR3 DNA reads TGTGCCAGCACCGAGACTGGGGGCACAGATACGCAGTATTTT. It is translated as CASTETGGTDTQYF.

This chain joins TRBV7-9 and TRBJ2-3; the D call may be TRBD1 or TRBD2 (7 bases each). Trimming removed 5 bases at V and 8 bases at J, with 14 bases between. CDR1 SEHNR and CDR2 FQNEAQ come from the germline V gene (reference sequence). This CDR3 has 13 amino acids. CDR3 sequence (DNA): TGTGCCAGCAGCCCAGGGGGGGACTCTACGCAGTATTTT. It translates to CASSPGGDSTQYF. The complete variable domain, with remaining parts taken from reference TRBV7-9 and TRBJ2-3, reads DTGVSQNPRHKITKRGQNVTFRCDPISEHNRLYWYRQTLGQGPEFLTYFQNEAQLEKSRLLSDRFSAERPKGSFSTLEIQRTEQGDSAMYLCASSPGGDSTQYFGPGTRLTVL.

V is TRBV3-1 (or the pseudogene TRBV3-2) and J is TRBJ2-7, with 7 bases identical to TRBD2. Germline V gene lookup returns CDR1 LGHDT and CDR2 YNNKEL (reference sequence). The CDR3 covers 14 residues. J gave up 3 bases and V 5 bases, and 7 bases lay outside the gene matches. CDR3: CASSATPGGYEQYF. The CDR3 DNA reads as TGTGCCAGCAGCGCGACGCCGGGGGGCTACGAGCAGTACTTC.

This sequence joins TRBV19 and TRBJ1-1, with 11 bases aligning to TRBD1. This CDR3 has 17 residues. Trimming at V came to 5 bases and at J to 5 bases, leaving 13 bases not matched to a gene. Germline values: CDR1 LNHDA, CDR2 SQIVND (reference sequence). CDR3 in amino acids: CASSLGQGALSGTEAFF. DNA of the CDR3: TGTGCCAGTAGTTTAGGACAGGGGGCACTTTCGGGGACTGAAGCTTTCTTT.

The rearrangement links TRBV10-1 to TRBJ1-3; D is undetermined. Trimming cost V 2 bases and J 0 bases, with 5 bases left between them. CDR1 is WNHNN, CDR2 SYGVQD, per germline (reference sequence). The CDR3 contains 14 residues. The DNA of the CDR3 is TGCGCCAGCAGTGAGGACATCTCTGGAAACACCATATATTTT. Its protein product is CASSEDISGNTIYF.

The chain recombines TRBV5-6 with TRBJ2-7; tentative D call: TRBD1 (5 bases). V was cut by 0 bases and J by 3 bases, with 13 bases left in between. This CDR3 spans 15 amino acids. Germline V gives CDR1 SGHDT, CDR2 YYEEEE. The CDR3 sequence is CASSLARAIYYEQYF. DNA for the CDR3: TGTGCCAGCAGCTTGGCCAGGGCCATATACTACGAGCAGTACTTC.

The chain recombines TRBV7-2 with TRBJ1-3; possible D gene TRBD1, 6 bases. Germline V gene sequence: CDR1 SGHTA, CDR2 FQGNSA. Trimming shortened V by 1 base and J by 0 bases, and 10 bases separated the two germline ends. The CDR3 spans 16 residues. CDR3 nucleotide sequence: TGTGCCAGCAGCTTAGAGTGGGGGCTCTCTGGAAACACCATATATTTT. Translated: CASSLEWGLSGNTIYF.

The genes are TRBV19 and TRBJ2-5, with a weak D call TRBD2 (5 bases). The CDR3 consists of 13 residues. The germline V gene has CDR1 LNHDA and CDR2 SQIVND (reference sequence). V was shortened by 2 bases and J by 4 bases, with 8 bases between the two germline ends. Here the CDR3 DNA reads TGTGCCAGTAGTATACAAGAGGGAGAGACCCAGTACTTC. Amino acids: CASSIQEGETQYF.

The gene calls are TRBV7-6 and TRBJ2-7; 8 nucleotides line up with TRBD2. The CDR3 extends over 18 amino acids. Losses at the gene ends were 1 base for V and 4 bases for J; bases not matched to a gene: 15. CDR1 and CDR2 from the germline V gene are SGHVS and FNYEAQ. The CDR3 is CASSLDSGLVAGRYEQYF. CDR3 in DNA: TGTGCCAGCAGCTTAGACTCCGGGTTGGTAGCGGGGAGGTACGAGCAGTACTTC.

V and J are TRBV3-1 (or the pseudogene TRBV3-2) and TRBJ2-3; D gene ambiguous. CDR3 size: 16 residues. Germline V gene sequence: CDR1 LGHDT, CDR2 YNNKEL (reference sequence). V lost 0 bases to trimming and J lost 0 bases, with 10 bases between them. The CDR3 DNA reads as TGTGCCAGCAGCCAAGATATATACGGGAGCACAGATACGCAGTATTTT. Its translation: CASSQDIYGSTDTQYF.

This rearrangement joins TRBV30 to TRBJ1-2; the D is unclear. This CDR3 is 12 amino acids long. Germline values: CDR1 GTSNPN, CDR2 SVGIG (reference sequence). Trimming pared 2 bases from V and 7 bases from J, leaving 11 bases between. The CDR3, as DNA: TGTGCCTGGAGTCCCTCCGTGCGTGGCTACACCTTC. Amino acids: CAWSPSVRGYTF.